This T cell receptor (beta chain) came from a study of T-cell reconstitution after alpha-beta-depleted transplantation in children. The sample holds many counts of this clonotype. Its target is unknown. Study-wide results and caveats: Surviving recipient T cells and thymic progenitors accounted for the high day-60 TCRbeta diversity observed in some patients.

This sample's TCRbeta library carried unique molecular identifier barcodes. TCRdb reanalysed the PCR reads using MiXCR and keeps one entry per CDR3 protein. This sample yields roughly 100,000 distinct CDR3 sequences, of which around 6% are seen a single time; about 6% belongs to the top ten. CDR3 length equals 15 residues. Germline V gene data show CDR1 as DFQATT and CDR2 as SNEGSKA (reference sequence). V lost 1 base and J lost 5; bases outside the gene matches: 7. The receptor was isolated from a female patient younger than 10 who had a stem cell transplant for Fanconi anemia, so the T cells may come from the graft donor. The chain couples TRBV20-1 to TRBJ2-3; 9 nucleotides align to TRBD2. Material: PBMCs, mostly from graft donor cells, obtained 60 days after TCRalphabeta/CD19-depleted stem cell transplant. The CDR3 DNA reads TGCAGTGCTAGAGGCCCCAGCGGGGGGCGAGATACGCAGTATTTT. It yields the protein CSARGPSGGRDTQYF.